A single sample is the source of the 13 T cell receptor beta chains below, sequenced in a study of blood T cell repertoires in COVID-19. Here immunoSEQ multiplex PCR was the method, and the copy in TCRdb shows in-frame clones only, minus some. The sample yields about 220,000 clones, 65% to 90% seen once. The specimen sequenced was peripheral blood. The receptors shown here come from a woman between 65 and 79 years old with COVID-19, enrolled during active disease.

As for this clone: This specimen includes other DNA sequences encoding the same CDR3. V gene TRBV28 combines with J gene TRBJ1-2; 7 positions match TRBD1. Unmatched junction bases numbered 5, after V lost 6 bases and J lost 4 bases. From germline, CDR1 is MDHEN and CDR2 SYDVKM. This CDR3 is 13 amino acids long. CDR3 amino acids: CASSPTGAYGYTF. Here the CDR3 DNA reads TGTGCCAGCAGCCCCACAGGGGCCTATGGCTACACCTTC.

The sample holds a few counts of this clone. This chain connects TRBV19 to TRBJ1-4; tentatively, D is TRBD1 (6 bases). The CDR3 runs to 14 residues. The V and J ends lost 6 bases and 5 bases respectively, with 13 bases between them. From germline, CDR1 is LNHDA and CDR2 SQIVND (reference sequence). The DNA for the CDR3 is TGTGCCAGTAGAAGACAGGTGGGGAATGAAAAACTGTTTTTT. As protein: CASRRQVGNEKLFF. Full variable domain (rest looked up from reference TRBV19 and TRBJ1-4): DGGITQSPKYLFRKEGQNVTLSCEQNLNHDAMYWYRQDPGQGLRLIYYSQIVNDFQKGDIAEGYSVSREKKESFPLTVTSAQKNPTAFYLCASRRQVGNEKLFFGSGTQLSVL.

V usage is TRBV2 and J usage is TRBJ1-5, with D perhaps matching TRBD1 (5 bases). This CDR3 has 16 residues. Germline-derived CDR1 and CDR2 are SNHLY and FYNNEI. The ends were cut back, 4 bases at V and 1 base at J, with 14 bases in the middle. In nucleotides, the CDR3 is TGTGCCAGCAGTGGAGGAAAGTCAGGGAGCAATCAGCCCCAGCATTTT. Its translation is CASSGGKSGSNQPQHF. The whole variable domain, filled in from reference TRBV2 and TRBJ1-5, reads EPEVTQTPSHQVTQMGQEVILRCVPISNHLYFYWYRQILGQKVEFLVSFYNNEISEKSEIFDDQFSVERPDGSNFTLKIRSTKLEDSAMYFCASSGGKSGSNQPQHFGDGTRLSIL.

V is TRBV28 and J is TRBJ1-4; TRBD1 aligns across 7 bases. CDR1 and CDR2 from the germline V gene are MDHEN and SYDVKM. The length of the CDR3 is 17 residues. Losses at the gene ends were 3 bases for V and 0 bases for J; bases not matched to a gene: 7. CDR3 nucleotides: TGTGCCAGCAGTTTCAACGACAGGGCCACAACTAATGAAAAACTGTTTTTT. Translation: CASSFNDRATTNEKLFF.

For the CDR3, the DNA is TGTGCCAGCAGCGTAGGAGGGGACACCTCGTACGAGCAGTACTTC. Its translation is CASSVGGDTSYEQYF. This chain uses TRBV9 with TRBJ2-7; tentative D call: TRBD1 (6 bases). The V gene's germline CDR1 is SGDLS and CDR2 YYNGEE. CDR3 length: 15 amino acids. V dropped 0 bases and J dropped 4 bases, with 14 bases sitting between them.

The chain joins TRBV7-9 to TRBJ1-2, with 8 bases that match TRBD1. The germline CDR1 and CDR2 sequences are SEHNR and FQNEAQ (reference sequence). The CDR3 spans 17 residues. After removal of 4 bases from V and 2 bases from J, the junction contained 12 bases not matched to a gene. CDR3 residues: CASSYGQGGPLNYGYTF. The DNA for the CDR3 is TGTGCCAGCAGCTATGGACAGGGAGGCCCCTTGAACTATGGCTACACCTTC.

The rearrangement uses TRBV10-2 and TRBJ1-2; 7 bases align to TRBD1. The germline V gene encodes CDR1 WSHSY and CDR2 SAAADI. CDR3 size: 15 residues. Trimming took 2 bases from V and 6 from J; bases not matched to a gene: 9. CDR3 region: CASSEGLAGGHGYTF. DNA of the CDR3: TGCGCCAGCAGTGAGGGTTTGGCAGGGGGGCATGGCTACACCTTC.

V and J are TRBV2 and TRBJ2-2, with 12 positions matching TRBD2. Germline loops: CDR1 SNHLY, CDR2 FYNNEI. The V segment lost 3 bases and the J segment 4 bases; nucleotides outside the gene matches: 9. The CDR3 loop spans 18 amino acids. The CDR3 DNA follows: TGTGCCAGCAGTGAGCGGCTAGCGGGAGGGCGGGTCACCGGGGAGCTGTTTTTT. Amino acid sequence: CASSERLAGGRVTGELFF. Supplemented by reference TRBV2 and TRBJ2-2, the full variable domain reads EPEVTQTPSHQVTQMGQEVILRCVPISNHLYFYWYRQILGQKVEFLVSFYNNEISEKSEIFDDQFSVERPDGSNFTLKIRSTKLEDSAMYFCASSERLAGGRVTGELFFGEGSRLTVL.

This clone was found once. The chain joins TRBV7-9 to TRBJ2-1; the match to TRBD1 covers 10 bases. The CDR3 totals 17 residues. J was trimmed by 2 bases and V by 1 base; bases with no gene match: 5. Germline CDR1 is SEHNR and CDR2 is FQNEAQ (reference sequence). In DNA, the CDR3 is TGTGCCAGCAGCTTAGTGGCCGGGACAGGGGCCTACAATGAGCAGTTCTTC. Translation gives CASSLVAGTGAYNEQFF.

The V call is TRBV5-1, the J call TRBJ1-3, with 7 bases that match TRBD1. V gave up 4 bases and J gave up 0 bases; unmatched junction bases: 7. Germline CDR1 SGHRS, CDR2 YFSETQ. The CDR3 sequence is 16 residues long. CDR3 sequence reads: CASSLQGVVSGNTIYF. As DNA, the CDR3 is TGCGCCAGCAGCCTCCAGGGGGTGGTCTCTGGAAACACCATATATTTT.

The chain uses TRBV19 and TRBJ1-1; TRBD1 might be the D (5 bases). This CDR3 is 15 amino acids long. Germline loops: CDR1 LNHDA, CDR2 SQIVND (reference sequence). Trimming took 3 bases from V and 3 from J, leaving 14 bases between them. The CDR3, as DNA: TGTGCCAGTAGTATTGGGGGGAACTGGGACACTGAAGCTTTCTTT. Translation: CASSIGGNWDTEAFF.

This chain links TRBV11-2 with TRBJ2-7, with 8 bases lining up with TRBD2. V dropped 5 bases and J dropped 5; count of bases not matched to a gene: 5. Germline V gives CDR1 SGHAT, CDR2 FQNNGV. The CDR3 loop spans 13 amino acids. CDR3: CASSPGGWNEQYF. The CDR3 nucleotides read TGTGCCAGCAGCCCGGGGGGGTGGAACGAGCAGTACTTC.

The genes are TRBV5-1 and TRBJ1-4; TRBD1 matches at 9 bases. The CDR3 consists of 16 residues. Germline V gene lookup returns CDR1 SGHRS and CDR2 YFSETQ. J gave up 8 bases and V 4 bases, and 12 bases lay outside the gene matches. CDR3 sequence: CASSQTGTGRLEKLFF. The CDR3 DNA sequence: TGCGCCAGCAGCCAAACCGGGACAGGGCGTTTGGAAAAACTGTTTTTT.